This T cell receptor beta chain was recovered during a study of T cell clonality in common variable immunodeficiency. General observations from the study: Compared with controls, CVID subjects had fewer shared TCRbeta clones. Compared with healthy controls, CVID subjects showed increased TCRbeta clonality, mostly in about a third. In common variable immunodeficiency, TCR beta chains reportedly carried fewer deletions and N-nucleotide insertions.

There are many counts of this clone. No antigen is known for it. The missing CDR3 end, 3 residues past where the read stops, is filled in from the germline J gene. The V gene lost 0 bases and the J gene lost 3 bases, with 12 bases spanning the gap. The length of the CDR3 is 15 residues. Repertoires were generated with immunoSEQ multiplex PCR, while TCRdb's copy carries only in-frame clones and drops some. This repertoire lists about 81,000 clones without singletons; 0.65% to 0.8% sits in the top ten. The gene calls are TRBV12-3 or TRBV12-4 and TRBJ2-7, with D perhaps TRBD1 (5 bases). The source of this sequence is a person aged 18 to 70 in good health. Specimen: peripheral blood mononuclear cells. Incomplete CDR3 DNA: TGTGCCAGCAGTTTAGCTCAAGGGGTTATCTACGAG. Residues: CASSLAQGVIYE. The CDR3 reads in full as CASSLAQGVIYEQYF.